Listed below are T cell receptor beta chains from one sample, sequenced in a study of blood T cell repertoires in COVID-19. Repertoires were generated with immunoSEQ multiplex PCR, while TCRdb's copy carries only in-frame clones and drops some. The sample has fewer than 500,000 clones; about 90% are singletons. The sample taken for sequencing was PBMCs or T cells enriched from blood (not recorded which). These receptors all come from a woman aged 18-35 years who had recovered from COVID-19. CDR3s include the opening cysteine and the closing phenylalanine or tryptophan. D genes are given only for firm matches. Size is stated for part of the rows, as once, few or many counts, or as a class when the clone is expanded.

d_call	v_call	clone_size	j_call	cdr3_nt	cdr3_aa
.	TRBV28	.	TRBJ1-4	TGTGCCAGCCTACAGGGCTTCAATGAAAAACTGTTTTTT	CASLQGFNEKLFF
.	TRBV12-5	.	TRBJ1-1	TGTGCTAGTGGCCGTACGATGGAGGGGACTGAAGCTTTCTTT	CASGRTMEGTEAFF
.	TRBV6-4	.	TRBJ1-2	TGTGCCAGCAGTGACTCGAGCAGGGGCGGCTACACCTTC	CASSDSSRGGYTF
TRBD2	TRBV5-1	.	TRBJ2-7	TGCGCCAGCACCCTAGTAGCGGGGGCTATCAATGAGCAGTACTTC	CASTLVAGAINEQYF
TRBD2	TRBV4-1	.	TRBJ2-4	TGCGCCAGCAGCCAACCCCTGGGGCGGGGGGTAGCCAAAAACATTCAGTACTTC	CASSQPLGRGVAKNIQYF
TRBD1	TRBV4-1	.	TRBJ1-6	TGCGCCAGCAGCCAAGATCTGGACAGGCCCAATTCACCCCTCCACTTT	CASSQDLDRPNSPLHF
TRBD1	TRBV12-3/TRBV12-4	few	TRBJ1-1	TGTGCCAGCAGTTCACTTAGGGACAGGGGGATTCTCTTT	CASSSLRDRGILF
.	TRBV11-2	.	TRBJ1-1	TGTGCCAGCAGCTTCCGAGGGCCAACTGAAGCTTTCTTT	CASSFRGPTEAFF
TRBD1	TRBV18	.	TRBJ2-6	TGTGCCAGCTCACCAGCGGCAGGGGGATTTAAGGGCTCTGGGGCCAACGTCCTGACTTTC	CASSPAAGGFKGSGANVLTF
.	TRBV6-4	.	TRBJ2-2	TGTGCCAGCAGTGACACAGACACCGGGGAGCTGTTTTTT	CASSDTDTGELFF
.	TRBV2	.	TRBJ1-1	TGTGCCAGCAGTGGGGACATCGGGGGGGACACTGAAGCTTTCTTT	CASSGDIGGDTEAFF
TRBD1	TRBV24-1	.	TRBJ1-6	TGTGCCACCAGCCAGACAGGGGAGAATTCACCCCTCCACTTT	CATSQTGENSPLHF
TRBD2	TRBV5-1	.	TRBJ2-1	TGCGCCAGCAGCGCGATGACTAGCGGGGACAATGAGCAGTTCTTC	CASSAMTSGDNEQFF
.	TRBV5-6	.	TRBJ1-2	TGTGCCAGCAGCATCTCCCCAGGGCTGAACTATGGCTACACCTTC	CASSISPGLNYGYTF
.	TRBV4-2	.	TRBJ1-5	TGTGCCAGCAGCCAAGAGAGGAATCAGCCCCAGCATTTT	CASSQERNQPQHF
.	TRBV18	.	TRBJ1-5	TGTGCCAGCTCACCACCCCCGGACAAATCCTACAATCAGCCCCAGCATTTT	CASSPPPDKSYNQPQHF
TRBD1	TRBV27	.	TRBJ2-1	TGTGCCAGCAGTTTCCGGGACAGTAGCGATGAGCAGTTCTTC	CASSFRDSSDEQFF
TRBD2	TRBV7-2	.	TRBJ2-3	TGTGCCAGCAGCCCACCGACTAGCGCAGATACGCAGTATTTT	CASSPPTSADTQYF
.	TRBV20-1	once	TRBJ1-2	TGCAGTGGGGGGGTTAACCATGGCTACACCTTC	CSGGVNHGYTF
TRBD1	TRBV27	.	TRBJ1-1	TGTGCCAGCAGTACCCTGGGACAGGGGAGTACTGAAGCTTTCTTT	CASSTLGQGSTEAFF
TRBD1	TRBV19	few	TRBJ1-2	TGTGCCAGTAGTCGGGACAGAGCAATTAACTATGGCTACACCTTC	CASSRDRAINYGYTF
TRBD1	TRBV28	few	TRBJ2-2	TGTGCCAGCAGTTTCAGGGGGAAAGCCGGGGAGCTGTTTTTT	CASSFRGKAGELFF